These T cell receptor beta chains were read from a single sample in a study of early stage breast cancer tumors. The table came from immunoSEQ multiplex PCR; TCRdb's copy has only in-frame clones and leaves some out. The sample yields 55,000 to 70,000 clones, over 80% seen once. The sequencing sample was made of blood. The receptors derive from a person aged 40-50 years with breast cancer. Both conserved end residues are part of each CDR3. The D gene is left open where the match is weak. Clone size appears in some rows only: once, few, many, or a class for an expanded clone.

. | TRBJ2-7 | TRBV6-1 | . | TGTGCCAGCATCTCCCCCGGGGGCGAGCAGTACTTC | CASISPGGEQYF
. | TRBJ2-5 | TRBV11-2 | . | TGTGCCAGCAGCTTGGTCGAGACCCAGTACTTC | CASSLVETQYF
. | TRBJ2-5 | TRBV14 | . | TGTGCCAGCAGCCAAGTACCCCAAGAGACCCAGTACTTC | CASSQVPQETQYF
. | TRBJ2-6 | TRBV4-2 | . | TGTGCCAGCAGCCAAGCCAGGGACCTTAGCTCTGGGGCCAACGTCCTGACTTTC | CASSQARDLSSGANVLTF
. | TRBJ2-7 | TRBV14 | TRBD2 | TGTGCCAGCAGCCTAATAGCGGGAGAAGCGCAGTACTTC | CASSLIAGEAQYF
few | TRBJ2-3 | TRBV30 | . | TGTGCCTGGAGGGCGGGAAGGGATACGCAGTATTTT | CAWRAGRDTQYF
. | TRBJ2-6 | TRBV29-1 | . | TGCAGCGCTCGGGACTCTGGGGCCAACGTCCTGACTTTC | CSARDSGANVLTF
. | TRBJ1-2 | TRBV19 | TRBD1 | TGTGCCAGTGGAGACAGGGGGCCAACTTATGGCTACACCTTC | CASGDRGPTYGYTF
. | TRBJ2-5 | TRBV7-9 | TRBD2 | TGTGCCAGCAGCACCCCTGCCCTAGCGGGAGGGCCGAGGGAGACCCAGTACTTC | CASSTPALAGGPRETQYF
. | TRBJ2-7 | TRBV19 | TRBD2 | TGTGCCAGTAGTCCGCAGGGACTAACCTACGAGCAGTACTTC | CASSPQGLTYEQYF
. | TRBJ1-4 | TRBV7-6 | TRBD1 | TGTGCCAGCAGCAATGACCAGGGGGAAATTGAAAAACTGTTTTTT | CASSNDQGEIEKLFF
. | TRBJ2-2 | TRBV5-4 | . | TGTGCCAGCAGCTACCAACCAGGGACCGGGGAGCTGTTTTTT | CASSYQPGTGELFF
once | TRBJ2-1 | TRBV28 | . | TGTGCCAGCAGTATCCACGCCACGACCTACAATGAGCAGTTCTTC | CASSIHATTYNEQFF
. | TRBJ2-1 | TRBV7-9 | TRBD2 | TGTGCCAGCAGCGGGACTAGCGGGGTTTACAATGAGCAGTTCTTC | CASSGTSGVYNEQFF
. | TRBJ1-2 | TRBV2 | . | TGTGCCAGCAGTAAGCAGGGGTCCTACACCTTC | CASSKQGSYTF
. | TRBJ2-1 | TRBV7-3 | . | TGTGCCAGCAGCCTGGGTGGTTGGGATGAGCAGTTCTTC | CASSLGGWDEQFF